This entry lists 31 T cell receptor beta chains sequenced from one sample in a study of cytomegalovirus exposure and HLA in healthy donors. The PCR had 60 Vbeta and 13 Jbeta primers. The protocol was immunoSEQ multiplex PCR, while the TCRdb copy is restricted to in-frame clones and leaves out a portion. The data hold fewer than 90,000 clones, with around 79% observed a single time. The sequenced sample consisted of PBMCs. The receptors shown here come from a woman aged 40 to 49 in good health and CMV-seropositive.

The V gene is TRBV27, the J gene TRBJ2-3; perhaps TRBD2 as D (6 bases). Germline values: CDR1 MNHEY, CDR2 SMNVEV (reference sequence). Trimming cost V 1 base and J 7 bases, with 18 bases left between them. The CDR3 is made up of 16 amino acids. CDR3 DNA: TGTGCCAGCAGTTTATTCTCCGGGGGAATAAGAAATACGCAGTATTTT. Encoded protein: CASSLFSGGIRNTQYF.

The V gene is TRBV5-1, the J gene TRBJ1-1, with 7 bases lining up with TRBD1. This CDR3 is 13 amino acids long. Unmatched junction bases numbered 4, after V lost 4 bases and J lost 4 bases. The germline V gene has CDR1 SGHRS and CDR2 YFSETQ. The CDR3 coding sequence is TGCGCCAGCAGCACGGACAGGAGCACTGAAGCTTTCTTT. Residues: CASSTDRSTEAFF.

In DNA form, the CDR3 reads TGTGCCAGCAGTTTGGACAGGCGAGGTTACGAGCAGTACTTC. Its translation: CASSLDRRGYEQYF. The chain has TRBV28 and TRBJ2-7; TRBD1 matches at 7 bases. Trimming cost V 3 bases and J 4 bases; bases outside gene matches: 6. In germline, CDR1 is MDHEN, CDR2 SYDVKM. This CDR3 comprises 14 residues.

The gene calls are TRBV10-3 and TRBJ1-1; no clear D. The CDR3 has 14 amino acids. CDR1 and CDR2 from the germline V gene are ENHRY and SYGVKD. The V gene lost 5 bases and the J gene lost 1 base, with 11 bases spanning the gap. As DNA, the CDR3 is TGTGCCATCAGTTTAGGGAGTAAGAACACTGAAGCTTTCTTT. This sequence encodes CAISLGSKNTEAFF.

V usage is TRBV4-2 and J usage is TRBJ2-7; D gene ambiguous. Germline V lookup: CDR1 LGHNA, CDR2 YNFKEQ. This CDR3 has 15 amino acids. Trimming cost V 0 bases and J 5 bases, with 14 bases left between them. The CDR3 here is CASSQEGRSENEQYF. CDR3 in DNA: TGTGCCAGCAGCCAAGAAGGTAGAAGCGAAAACGAGCAGTACTTC.

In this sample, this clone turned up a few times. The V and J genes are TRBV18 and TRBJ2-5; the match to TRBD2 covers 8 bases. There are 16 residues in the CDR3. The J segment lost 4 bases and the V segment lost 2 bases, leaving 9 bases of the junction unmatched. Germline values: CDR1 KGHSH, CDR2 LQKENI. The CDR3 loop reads CASSPVQGAGVETQYF. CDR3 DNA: TGTGCCAGCTCACCAGTTCAGGGAGCGGGGGTAGAGACCCAGTACTTC.

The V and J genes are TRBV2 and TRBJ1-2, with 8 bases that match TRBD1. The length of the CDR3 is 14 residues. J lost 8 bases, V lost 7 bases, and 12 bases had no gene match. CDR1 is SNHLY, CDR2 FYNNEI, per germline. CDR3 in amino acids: CASKAPDREEGYTF. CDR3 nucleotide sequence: TGTGCCAGCAAAGCCCCGGACAGGGAAGAAGGCTACACCTTC. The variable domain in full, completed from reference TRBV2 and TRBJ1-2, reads EPEVTQTPSHQVTQMGQEVILRCVPISNHLYFYWYRQILGQKVEFLVSFYNNEISEKSEIFDDQFSVERPDGSNFTLKIRSTKLEDSAMYFCASKAPDREEGYTFGSGTRLTVV.

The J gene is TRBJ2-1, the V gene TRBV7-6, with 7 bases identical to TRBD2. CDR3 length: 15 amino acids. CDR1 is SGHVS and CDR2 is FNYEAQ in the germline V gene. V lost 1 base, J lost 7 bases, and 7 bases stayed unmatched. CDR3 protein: CASSLVAGTGNEQFF. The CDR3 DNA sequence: TGTGCCAGCAGCTTAGTAGCGGGCACGGGGAATGAGCAGTTCTTC.

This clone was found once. The CDR3 reads CASSLVGQATEAFF. Written as DNA, the CDR3 is TGCGCCAGCAGCTTGGTTGGACAGGCCACTGAAGCTTTCTTT. This chain connects TRBV5-1 to TRBJ1-1, with 7 nucleotides matching TRBD1. The trim removed 0 bases at V and 4 bases at J, leaving 3 bases unmatched. The CDR3 runs to 14 residues. CDR1 is SGHRS, CDR2 YFSETQ, per germline. Together with reference TRBV5-1 and TRBJ1-1, the CDR3 gives the full variable domain: KAGVTQTPRYLIKTRGQQVTLSCSPISGHRSVSWYQQTPGQGLQFLFEYFSETQRNKGNFPGRFSGRQFSNSRSEMNVSTLELGDSALYLCASSLVGQATEAFFGQGTRLTVV.

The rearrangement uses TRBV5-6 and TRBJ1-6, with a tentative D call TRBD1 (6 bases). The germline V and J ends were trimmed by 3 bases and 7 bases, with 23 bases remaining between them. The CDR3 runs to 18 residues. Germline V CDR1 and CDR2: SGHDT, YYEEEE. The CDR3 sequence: CASSSLIGFSQGNSPLHF. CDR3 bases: TGTGCCAGCAGCTCCTTGATCGGCTTTAGTCAGGGGAATTCACCCCTCCACTTT.

The DNA of the CDR3 is TGTGCCAGCAGTTCGGGACTAGTCCACGAGACCCAGTACTTC. Translating gives CASSSGLVHETQYF. The chain couples TRBV11-2 to TRBJ2-5, with 8 nucleotides matching TRBD2. CDR3 length equals 14 residues. Germline V gene sequence: CDR1 SGHAT, CDR2 FQNNGV. J was trimmed by 5 bases and V by 6 bases; bases with no gene match: 8.

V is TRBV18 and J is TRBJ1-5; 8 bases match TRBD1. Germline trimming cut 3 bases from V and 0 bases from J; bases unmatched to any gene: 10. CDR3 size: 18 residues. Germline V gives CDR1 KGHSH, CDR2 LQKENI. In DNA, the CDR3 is TGTGCCAGCTCACCTACACTGGGACAGGCCTTTAGCAATCAGCCCCAGCATTTT. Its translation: CASSPTLGQAFSNQPQHF.

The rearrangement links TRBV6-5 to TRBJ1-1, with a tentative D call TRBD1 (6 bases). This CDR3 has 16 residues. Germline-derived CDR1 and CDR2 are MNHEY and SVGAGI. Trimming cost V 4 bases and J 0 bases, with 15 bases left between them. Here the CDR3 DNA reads TGTGCCAGCAGTTCACCAGGACAGCTGATGAACACTGAAGCTTTCTTT. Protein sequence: CASSSPGQLMNTEAFF.

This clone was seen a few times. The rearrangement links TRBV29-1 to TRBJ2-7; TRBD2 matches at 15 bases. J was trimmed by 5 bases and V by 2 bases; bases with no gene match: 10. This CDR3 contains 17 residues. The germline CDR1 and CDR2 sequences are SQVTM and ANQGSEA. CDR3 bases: TGCAGCGTTGAAAAAGGAGGACTAGCGGGAGGGGGACACGAGCAGTACTTC. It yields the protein CSVEKGGLAGGGHEQYF.

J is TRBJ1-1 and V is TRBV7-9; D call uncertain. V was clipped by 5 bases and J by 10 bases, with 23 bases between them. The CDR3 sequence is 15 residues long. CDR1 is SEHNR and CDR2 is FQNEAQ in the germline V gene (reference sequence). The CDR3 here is CASSLELDPGGRAFF. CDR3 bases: TGTGCCAGCAGCCTAGAACTAGATCCAGGAGGCAGAGCTTTCTTT.

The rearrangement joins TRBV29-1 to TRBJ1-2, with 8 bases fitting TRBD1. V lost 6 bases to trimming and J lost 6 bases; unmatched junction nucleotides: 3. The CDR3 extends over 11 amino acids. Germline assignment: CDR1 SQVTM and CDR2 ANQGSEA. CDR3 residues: CSVATGDGYTF. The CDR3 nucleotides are TGCAGCGTGGCGACAGGGGATGGCTACACCTTC. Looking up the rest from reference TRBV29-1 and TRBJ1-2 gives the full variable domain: SAVISQKPSRDICQRGTSLTIQCQVDSQVTMMFWYRQQPGQSLTLIATANQGSEATYESGFVIDKFPISRPNLTFSTLTVSNMSPEDSSIYLCSVATGDGYTFGSGTRLTVV.

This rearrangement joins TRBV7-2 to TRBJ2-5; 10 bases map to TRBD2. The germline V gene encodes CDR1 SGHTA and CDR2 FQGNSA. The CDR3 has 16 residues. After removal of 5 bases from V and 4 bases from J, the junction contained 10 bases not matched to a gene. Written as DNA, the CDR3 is TGTGCCAGCAGCAACCGGAGGCTAGCGGGAGTAGAGACCCAGTACTTC. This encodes CASSNRRLAGVETQYF. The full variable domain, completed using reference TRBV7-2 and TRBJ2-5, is GAGVSQSPSNKVTEKGKDVELRCDPISGHTALYWYRQSLGQGLEFLIYFQGNSAPDKSGLPSDRFSAERTGGSVSTLTIQRTQQEDSAVYLCASSNRRLAGVETQYFGPGTRLLVL.

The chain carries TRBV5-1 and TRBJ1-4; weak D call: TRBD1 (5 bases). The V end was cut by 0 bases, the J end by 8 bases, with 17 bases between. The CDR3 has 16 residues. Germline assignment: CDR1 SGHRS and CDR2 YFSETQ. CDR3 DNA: TGCGCCAGCAGCTTGGATGTGTTCGGGGGGGAGGAAAAACTGTTTTTT. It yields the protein CASSLDVFGGEEKLFF.

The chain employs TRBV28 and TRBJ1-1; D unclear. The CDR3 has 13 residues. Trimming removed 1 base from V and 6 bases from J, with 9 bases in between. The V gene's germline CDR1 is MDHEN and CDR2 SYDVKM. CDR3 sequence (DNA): TGTGCCAGCAGTTTATCCCCCCTCCCTGAAGCTTTCTTT. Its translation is CASSLSPLPEAFF.

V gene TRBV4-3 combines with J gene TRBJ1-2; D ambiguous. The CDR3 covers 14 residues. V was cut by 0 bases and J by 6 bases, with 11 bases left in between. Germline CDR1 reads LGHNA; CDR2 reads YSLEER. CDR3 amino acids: CASSQEAEMDGYTF. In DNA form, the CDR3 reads TGCGCCAGCAGCCAAGAGGCGGAAATGGATGGCTACACCTTC.

The CDR3: CASSLGQGRREQYF. CDR3 in DNA: TGCGCCAGCAGCTTGGGACAGGGAAGGCGCGAGCAGTACTTC. The chain carries TRBV5-1 and TRBJ2-5; 7 positions match TRBD1. The DNA end is a closer match to TRBJ2-7, so the J assignment may be wrong. The germline V gene has CDR1 SGHRS and CDR2 YFSETQ. The CDR3 is made up of 14 amino acids.

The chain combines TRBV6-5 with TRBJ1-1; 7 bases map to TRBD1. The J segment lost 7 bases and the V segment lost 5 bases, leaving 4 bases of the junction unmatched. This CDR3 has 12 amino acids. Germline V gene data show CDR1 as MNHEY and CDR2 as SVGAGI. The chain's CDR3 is CASSVQGGEAFF. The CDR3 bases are TGTGCCAGCAGTGTCCAGGGGGGTGAAGCTTTCTTT.

DNA for the CDR3: TGTGCCAGCAGCGGGAGGGGCTACGAGCAGTACTTC. Its protein is CASSGRGYEQYF. The chain employs TRBV27 and TRBJ2-7, with 8 bases aligning to TRBD2. Germline V gives CDR1 MNHEY, CDR2 SMNVEV (reference sequence). With 6 bases clipped from V and 3 bases from J, the junction kept 1 base outside the gene matches. This CDR3 comprises 12 residues.

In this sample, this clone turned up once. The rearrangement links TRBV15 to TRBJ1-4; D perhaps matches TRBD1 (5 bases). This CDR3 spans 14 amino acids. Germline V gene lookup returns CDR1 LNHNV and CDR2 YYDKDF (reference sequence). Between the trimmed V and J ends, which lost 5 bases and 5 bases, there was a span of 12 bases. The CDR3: CATSGQGPNEKLFF. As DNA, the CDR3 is TGTGCCACCAGCGGGCAGGGCCCGAATGAAAAACTGTTTTTT. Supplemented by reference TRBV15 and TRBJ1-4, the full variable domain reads DAMVIQNPRYQVTQFGKPVTLSCSQTLNHNVMYWYQQKSSQAPKLLFHYYDKDFNNEADTPDNFQSRRPNTSFCFLDIRSPGLGDTAMYLCATSGQGPNEKLFFGSGTQLSVL.

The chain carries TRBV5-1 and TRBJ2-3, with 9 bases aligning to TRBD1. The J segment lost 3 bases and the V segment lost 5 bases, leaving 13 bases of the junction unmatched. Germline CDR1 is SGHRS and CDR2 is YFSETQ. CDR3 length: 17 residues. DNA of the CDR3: TGCGCCAGCAGTCGTACGGGACAGGGCTCGAGGACAGATACGCAGTATTTT. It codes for CASSRTGQGSRTDTQYF.

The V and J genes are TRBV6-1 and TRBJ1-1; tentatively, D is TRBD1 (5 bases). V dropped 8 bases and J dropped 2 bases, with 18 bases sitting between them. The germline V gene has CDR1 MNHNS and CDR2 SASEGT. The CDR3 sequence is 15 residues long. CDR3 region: CASGRNGGVNTEAFF. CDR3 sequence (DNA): TGTGCCAGCGGGAGGAATGGGGGAGTAAACACTGAAGCTTTCTTT.

The CDR3 DNA sequence: TGCGCCAGCAGCCAAGGGGCCTCCTACGAGCAGTACTTC. Translating it yields CASSQGASYEQYF. The chain joins TRBV4-1 to TRBJ2-7, with D hard to call. The CDR3 length is 13 residues. Germline CDR1 and CDR2: MGHRA and YSYEKL. V was cut by 1 base and J by 0 bases, with 4 bases left in between.

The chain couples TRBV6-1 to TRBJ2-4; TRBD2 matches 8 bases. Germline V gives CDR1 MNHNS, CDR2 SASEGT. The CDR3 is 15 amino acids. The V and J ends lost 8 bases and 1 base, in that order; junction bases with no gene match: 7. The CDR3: CASWAGGFAKNIQYF. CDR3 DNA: TGTGCCAGCTGGGCGGGGGGTTTTGCCAAAAACATTCAGTACTTC.

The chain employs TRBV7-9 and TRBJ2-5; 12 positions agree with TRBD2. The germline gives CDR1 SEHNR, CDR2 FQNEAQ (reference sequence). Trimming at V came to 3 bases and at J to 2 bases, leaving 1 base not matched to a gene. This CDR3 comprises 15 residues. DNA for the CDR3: TGTGCCAGCAGCTTTACTAGCGGGGGGCAAGAGACCCAGTACTTC. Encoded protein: CASSFTSGGQETQYF.

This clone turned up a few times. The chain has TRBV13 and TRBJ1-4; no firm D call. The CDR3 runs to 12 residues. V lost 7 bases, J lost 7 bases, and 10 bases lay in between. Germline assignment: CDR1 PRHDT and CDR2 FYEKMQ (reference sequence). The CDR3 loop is CASTAGSEKLFF. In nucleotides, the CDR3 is TGTGCCAGCACCGCCGGGAGTGAAAAACTGTTTTTT.

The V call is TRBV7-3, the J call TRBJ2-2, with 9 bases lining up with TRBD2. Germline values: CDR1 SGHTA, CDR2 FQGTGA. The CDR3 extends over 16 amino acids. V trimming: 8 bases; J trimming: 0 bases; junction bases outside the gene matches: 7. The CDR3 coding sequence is TGTGCCAGCGGGGCAGCGGGAGGCCCGAACACCGGGGAGCTGTTTTTT. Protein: CASGAAGGPNTGELFF.